This T cell receptor (beta chain) was documented in a study of post-analysis software for immune sequencing data. At the level of the study: Relapsing-remitting, secondary progressive and progressive-relapsing multiple sclerosis were all included among the disease courses.

As concerns this clonotype: The antigen is undetermined. A much bigger clone sits one base away, suggesting this may be a read error.

Germline V CDR1 and CDR2: MNHNY, SVGAGI (reference sequence). The CDR3 spans 13 residues. V was pared by 5 bases and J by 2 bases, with 3 bases of the junction left unmatched. Study observations and caveats: Elevated frequency relative to controls characterized four or five TRBV segments in patients, TRBV5-6, TRBV5-1 and TRBV20-1 among them. Strong co-clustering by F measure linked samples that shared a preparation batch.

Included in the TCR beta cDNA libraries were unique molecular identifiers. TCRdb analysed the PCR reads with MiXCR anew, one entry per CDR3 protein. This table has roughly 170,000 distinct CDR3 sequences, 30% appearing once. The chain couples TRBV6-6 to TRBJ2-7; 7 bases align to TRBD1. Input material: blood. This clonotype originated in a girl aged 5-17 years with multiple sclerosis. CDR3 nucleotides: TGTGCCAGCAGTCGGACAGGAGCCTACGAGCAGTACTTC. As protein: CASSRTGAYEQYF.